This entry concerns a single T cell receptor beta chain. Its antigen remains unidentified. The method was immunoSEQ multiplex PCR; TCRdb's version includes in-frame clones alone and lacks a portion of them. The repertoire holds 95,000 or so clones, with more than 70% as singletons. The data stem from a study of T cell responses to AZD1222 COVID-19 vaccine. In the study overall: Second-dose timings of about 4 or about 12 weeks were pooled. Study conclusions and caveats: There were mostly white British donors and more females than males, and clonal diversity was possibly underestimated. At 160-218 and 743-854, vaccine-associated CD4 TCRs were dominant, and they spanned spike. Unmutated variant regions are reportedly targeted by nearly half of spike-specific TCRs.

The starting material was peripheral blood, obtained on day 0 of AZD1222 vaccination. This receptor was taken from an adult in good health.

The CDR3 here is CSADRATEAFF. For the CDR3, the DNA is TGCAGCGCGGACAGGGCGACTGAAGCTTTCTTT. This chain connects TRBV29-1 to TRBJ1-1; 8 bases map to TRBD1. This CDR3 is built from 11 residues. The germline V gene encodes CDR1 SQVTM and CDR2 ANQGSEA. Trimming took 7 bases from V and 5 from J; bases not matched to a gene: 3.